The next 5 T cell receptor beta chains were all read from a single sample in a study of blood T cell repertoires in COVID-19 (dated by TCRdb to about 2020). Libraries were made using the immunoSEQ multiplex PCR assay. TCRdb mirrors the immuneACCESS table, restricted to in-frame sequences. Some clones are absent from its copies; in checked studies, under half trace to an unresolved V gene, and the reason for the others is unknown. This sample gives around 260,000 clones in total; more than 85% of them show up just once. The ten biggest clones cover about 3.5% of the sample. The sequencing sample was made of peripheral blood. The receptors originated from a young man with active or convalescent COVID-19.

The chain has TRBV7-3 and TRBJ2-2, with a possible D match to TRBD2 (5 bases). This CDR3 has 17 amino acids. Germline CDR1 reads SGHTA; CDR2 reads FQGTGA. V dropped 5 bases and J dropped 6 bases, with 22 bases sitting between them. In DNA, the CDR3 is TGTGCCAGCAGCCCCGGGGTCCTAGATATATTGCCCGGGGAGCTGTTTTTT. Encoded protein: CASSPGVLDILPGELFF.

The chain is built from TRBV6-5 and TRBJ1-1; no definite D call. This CDR3 has 16 residues. Per the germline V gene, CDR1 is MNHEY and CDR2 is SVGAGI. V was shortened by 3 bases and J by 3 bases, with 17 bases between the two germline ends. CDR3 in DNA: TGTGCCAGCAGTTATAGTGACTCGGTAGGTGACACTGAAGCTTTCTTT. Translated: CASSYSDSVGDTEAFF.

The V gene is TRBV13, the J gene TRBJ1-1; TRBD1 aligns across 7 bases. The CDR3 consists of 17 residues. Germline V gene data show CDR1 as PRHDT and CDR2 as FYEKMQ (reference sequence). With V trimmed by 5 bases and J by 5 bases, 17 bases remained unmatched. CDR3 nucleotides: TGTGCCAGCAGCACTAGGGGGGACAGTATTATACGAACTGAAGCTTTCTTT. Translating gives CASSTRGDSIIRTEAFF.

V gene TRBV15 combines with J gene TRBJ1-5; possible D gene TRBD1, 6 bases. V lost 4 bases to trimming and J lost 2 bases, with 12 bases between them. Germline assignment: CDR1 LNHNV and CDR2 YYDKDF (reference sequence). The CDR3 is 15 amino acids. The CDR3: CATSTDRLGNQPQHF. The CDR3 coding sequence is TGTGCCACCAGCACAGACAGGCTGGGCAATCAGCCCCAGCATTTT.

This chain connects TRBV2 to TRBJ2-2; a possible D gene is TRBD1 (6 bases). CDR3 length equals 14 residues. Germline V gene lookup returns CDR1 SNHLY and CDR2 FYNNEI. V gave up 2 bases and J gave up 5 bases, with 9 bases separating them. CDR3 sequence: CASSEQGRTGELFF. In nucleotides, the CDR3 is TGTGCCAGCAGTGAACAGGGGCGAACCGGGGAGCTGTTTTTT. The variable domain in full, completed from reference TRBV2 and TRBJ2-2, reads EPEVTQTPSHQVTQMGQEVILRCVPISNHLYFYWYRQILGQKVEFLVSFYNNEISEKSEIFDDQFSVERPDGSNFTLKIRSTKLEDSAMYFCASSEQGRTGELFFGEGSRLTVL.